This TCR beta chain is from a study of control samples from healthy donors and cancer patients. A single count supports this clone. The repertoire was sequenced with immunoSEQ multiplex PCR; TCRdb's copy has only in-frame clones and lacks some. The data contain tens of thousands of clones, approximately 91% of them seen just once; the ten biggest clones take up approximately 9.4%. Sequenced input: PBMCs. This clonotype was obtained from a woman aged 45-60 years with colorectal cancer.

The CDR3 DNA is TGTGCCAGCAGCCGGGGAGGTAATGGCTACACCTTC. Protein sequence: CASSRGGNGYTF. This rearrangement joins TRBV14 to TRBJ1-2; no definite D call. The CDR3 is 12 amino acids. Trimming stripped 4 bases from V and 6 bases from J, with 9 bases between. The germline V gene has CDR1 SGHDN and CDR2 FVKESK.